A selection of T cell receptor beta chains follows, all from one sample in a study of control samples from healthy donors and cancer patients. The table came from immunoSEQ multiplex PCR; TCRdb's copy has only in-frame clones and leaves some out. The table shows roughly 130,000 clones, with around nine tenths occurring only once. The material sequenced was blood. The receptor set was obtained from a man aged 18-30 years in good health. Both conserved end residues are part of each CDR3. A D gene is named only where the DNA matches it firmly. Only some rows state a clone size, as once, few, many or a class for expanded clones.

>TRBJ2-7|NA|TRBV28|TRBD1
TGTGCCAGCAGTACAGGGGGCCCTTGGGAGCAGTACTTC
CASSTGGPWEQYF
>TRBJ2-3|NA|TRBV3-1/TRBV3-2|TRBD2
TGTGCCAGCAGCCCACTAGCGGGAATAGCAGATACGCAGTATTTT
CASSPLAGIADTQYF
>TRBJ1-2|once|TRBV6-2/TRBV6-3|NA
TGTGCCAGCAGTTACGTGACCTATGGCTACACCTTC
CASSYVTYGYTF
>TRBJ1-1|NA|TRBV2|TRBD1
TGTGCCAGCAGACCCCGACAGGGGAACACTGAAGCTTTCTTT
CASRPRQGNTEAFF
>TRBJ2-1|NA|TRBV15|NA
TGTGCCACCAGCAGAGCTTACAATGAGCAGTTCTTC
CATSRAYNEQFF
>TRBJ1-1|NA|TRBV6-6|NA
TGTGCCAGCAGTTACTCTGATGGATACACTGAAGCTTTCTTT
CASSYSDGYTEAFF
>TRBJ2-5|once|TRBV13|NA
TGTGCCAGCAGCTTAGAAGAGACCCAGTACTTC
CASSLEETQYF
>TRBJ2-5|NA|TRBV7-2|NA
TGTGCCAGCAGCTTCTCCCCCTTATTGACGGGCCAAGAGACCCAGTACTTC
CASSFSPLLTGQETQYF
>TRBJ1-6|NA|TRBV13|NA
TGTGCCAGCAGCTTAGACGGCAGGGTTGATTCACCCCTCCACTTT
CASSLDGRVDSPLHF
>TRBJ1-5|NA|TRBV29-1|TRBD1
TGCAGCGCAATACAGGGGGCAGGTCAGCCCCAGCATTTT
CSAIQGAGQPQHF
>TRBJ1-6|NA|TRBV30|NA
TGTGCCTGGAGTGTGGGCGGGAATAATTCACCCCTCCACTTT
CAWSVGGNNSPLHF
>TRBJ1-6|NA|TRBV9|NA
TGTGCCAGCAGCGTAGCGGGCAGATTGAAGGGTTCACCCCTCCACTTT
CASSVAGRLKGSPLHF
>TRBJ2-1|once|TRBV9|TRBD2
TGTGCCAGCAGCGCCCTTGGGGGAGCGGGAGCCTTCAATGAGCAGTTCTTC
CASSALGGAGAFNEQFF
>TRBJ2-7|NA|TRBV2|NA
TGTGCCAGCAACTTCCGGGACGGATCCTACGAGCAGTACTTC
CASNFRDGSYEQYF
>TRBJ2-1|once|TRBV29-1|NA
TGCAGCGTTGAGGTCAATGAGCAGTTCTTC
CSVEVNEQFF
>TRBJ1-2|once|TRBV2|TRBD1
TGTGCCAGCAGTCCTACAGGGGATGGCTACACCTTC
CASSPTGDGYTF
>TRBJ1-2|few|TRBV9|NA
TGTGCCAGCAGCCTCACAGGGTCCGGCTACACCTTC
CASSLTGSGYTF
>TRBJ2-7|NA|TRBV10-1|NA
TGCGCCAGCAGTGAGTCTCAGCGGAGCTACGAGCAGTACTTC
CASSESQRSYEQYF
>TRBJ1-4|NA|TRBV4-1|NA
TGCGCCAGCAGCCAAGGTGGGACACCAACTAATGAAAAACTGTTTTTT
CASSQGGTPTNEKLFF
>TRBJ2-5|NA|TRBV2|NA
TGTGCCAGCAACGGCGCGGGGCAAGGGACCCAGTACTTC
CASNGAGQGTQYF
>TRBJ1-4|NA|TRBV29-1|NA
TGCAGCGTGGCCGGGGCCGATGGTGAAAAACTGTTTTTT
CSVAGADGEKLFF
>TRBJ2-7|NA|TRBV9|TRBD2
TGTGCCAGCAGCGTAGCTGGAGTAGCGGGGGGACCCTACGAGCAGTACTTC
CASSVAGVAGGPYEQYF
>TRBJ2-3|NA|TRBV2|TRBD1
TGTGCCAGCAGTCCCGGGACAGGCACAGATACGCAGTATTTT
CASSPGTGTDTQYF
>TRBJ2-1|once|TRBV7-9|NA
TGTGCCAGCAACCATGAGGTAACCAATGAGCAGTTCTTC
CASNHEVTNEQFF
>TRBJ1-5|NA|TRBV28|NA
TGTGCCAGCAGTTCCCGGGACACCGGCAATCAGCCCCAGCATTTT
CASSSRDTGNQPQHF
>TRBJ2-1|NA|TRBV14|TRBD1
TGTGCCAGCAGCCCAACAGGGGGCTCCTACAATGAGCAGTTCTTC
CASSPTGGSYNEQFF
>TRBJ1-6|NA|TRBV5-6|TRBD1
TGTGCCAGCAGCTCGAGACAGGGGGGATCACCCCTCCACTTT
CASSSRQGGSPLHF
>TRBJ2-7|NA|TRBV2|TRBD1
TGTGCCAGCAGCAGGACAGGGACTCGCTACGAGCAGTACTTC
CASSRTGTRYEQYF
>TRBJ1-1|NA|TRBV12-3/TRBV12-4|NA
TGTGCCAGCAGTTTGACCGGGAACACTGAAGCTTTCTTT
CASSLTGNTEAFF
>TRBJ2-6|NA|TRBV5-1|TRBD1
TGCGCCAGCAGCTTTACACCCCAGACAGGGGTGGCTGGGGCCAACGTCCTGACTTTC
CASSFTPQTGVAGANVLTF
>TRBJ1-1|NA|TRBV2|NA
TGTGCCAGCAGTCTAGGGGGTTGGACTGAAGCTTTCTTT
CASSLGGWTEAFF
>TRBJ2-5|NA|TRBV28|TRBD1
TGTGCCAGCAGCCAACGGGGACAGAAGTTGGAGACCCAGTACTTC
CASSQRGQKLETQYF
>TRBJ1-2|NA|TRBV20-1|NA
TGCAGTGCTAGAGATAAAGGTGGCTACACCTTC
CSARDKGGYTF
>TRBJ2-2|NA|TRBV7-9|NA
TGTGCCAGCAGCGGGGGTGTGTGGACACGGGGCACCGGGGAGCTGTTTTTT
CASSGGVWTRGTGELFF
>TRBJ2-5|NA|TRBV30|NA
TGTGCCTGGAGTGTCCAGGACCTCGAAGAGACCCAGTACTTC
CAWSVQDLEETQYF
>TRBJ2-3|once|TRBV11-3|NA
TGTGCCAGCAGCTTGCCCTATGCGGGGACAATCACAGATACGCAGTATTTT
CASSLPYAGTITDTQYF
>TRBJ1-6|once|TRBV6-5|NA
TGTGCCAGCAGTTTAAACAGTAATTCACCCCTCCACTTT
CASSLNSNSPLHF
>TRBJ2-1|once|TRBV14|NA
TGTGCCAGCAGCCAAGTGGACTACCTCAATGAGCAGTTCTTC
CASSQVDYLNEQFF
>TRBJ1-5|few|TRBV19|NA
TGTGCCAGTAGTGATACCAGGGTTTTAGGTCAGCCCCAGCATTTT
CASSDTRVLGQPQHF
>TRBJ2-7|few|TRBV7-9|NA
TGTGCCAGCAGCTTCTTCAGTGGGGCACCTGAGTACGAGCAGTACTTC
CASSFFSGAPEYEQYF
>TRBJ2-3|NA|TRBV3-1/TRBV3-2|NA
TGTGCCAGCAGCCAAAAGGGCCCCAATACGCAGTATTTT
CASSQKGPNTQYF
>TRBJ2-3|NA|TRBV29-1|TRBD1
TGCAGCGCGCAGACAGGGTGGGGCACAGATACGCAGTATTTT
CSAQTGWGTDTQYF
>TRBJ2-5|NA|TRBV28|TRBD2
TGTGCCAGCAGGATCGGGACTAGCCCAGAGACCCAGTACTTC
CASRIGTSPETQYF
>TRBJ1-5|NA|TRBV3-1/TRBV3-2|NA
TGTGCCAGCAGCCAAGGACAGAGCAATCAGCCCCAGCATTTT
CASSQGQSNQPQHF
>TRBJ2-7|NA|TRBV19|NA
TGTGCCAGTAGTATAAGGAACTCCTACGAGCAGTACTTC
CASSIRNSYEQYF
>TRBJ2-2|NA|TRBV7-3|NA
TGTGCCAGCAGCCCTCCCGGGGGAAACACCGGGGAGCTGTTTTTT
CASSPPGGNTGELFF
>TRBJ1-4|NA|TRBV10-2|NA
TGCGCCAGCAGTGTAGGGGAAAAACTGTTTTTT
CASSVGEKLFF
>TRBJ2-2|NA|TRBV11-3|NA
TGTGCCAGCACGGGGGTGATCACCGGGGAGCTGTTTTTT
CASTGVITGELFF
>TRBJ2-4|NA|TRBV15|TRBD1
TGTGCCACCAGCAGGGGACAGGCCAGAGCCAAAAACATTCAGTACTTC
CATSRGQARAKNIQYF
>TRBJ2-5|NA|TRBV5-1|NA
TGCGCCAGCAGCTTGGGGCAGGGAGAGACCCAGTACTTC
CASSLGQGETQYF
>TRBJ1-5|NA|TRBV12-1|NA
TGTGCCAGCACCCCGCCAGGGGACAGGGATAGCAATCAGCCCCAGCATTTT
CASTPPGDRDSNQPQHF
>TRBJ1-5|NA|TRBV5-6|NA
TGTGCCAGCAGCTTGGAAGGGGGGGCTAGACAGCCCCAGCATTTT
CASSLEGGARQPQHF
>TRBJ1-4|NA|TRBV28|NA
TGTGCCAGCAGACAGGGTTTTGATGAAAAACTGTTTTTT
CASRQGFDEKLFF